This section outlines one TCR beta chain sequence together with its context. The source of the sample is a study of blood T cell repertoires in COVID-19. Per the original data handling: By means of reference gene primer amplification, nucleated cell counts were estimated. Method: immunoSEQ multiplex PCR; TCRdb's copy keeps in-frame clones and lacks some. V, J and clone size were drawn from that table, and D and trimming were deduced from the DNA. Of fewer than 55,000 clones in the sample, roughly 83% were seen once. The CDR3 is 13 residues long. V was trimmed by 1 base and J by 6 bases, leaving 7 bases between them. Per the germline V gene, CDR1 is SGHTA and CDR2 is FQGTGA.

The chain couples TRBV7-3 to TRBJ2-1; no firm D call. The origin of this receptor is a man aged 50 to 60 with acute or convalescent COVID-19. The sequencing input was peripheral blood. The CDR3 nucleotides are TGTGCCAGCAGCTTAAGACTGCCCAATGAGCAGTTCTTC. Translating it yields CASSLRLPNEQFF.